Below, one TCR beta chain is given with its context. During active infection, Seattle patients enrolled and were then monitored through disease. V shed 4 bases and J shed 9 bases, with 14 bases lying between them. The CDR3 is made up of 12 amino acids. The germline V gene encodes CDR1 SGHRS and CDR2 YFSETQ. These data come from a study of blood T cell repertoires in COVID-19. TCRdb's table, derived via immunoSEQ multiplex PCR, lists solely in-frame clones and lacks some. The sample contains a few hundred thousand clones, 70% to 90% of which appear only once. J is TRBJ2-7 and V is TRBV5-1; D may be TRBD1 (5 bases). The clonotype originates from a woman between 45 and 60 years old with COVID-19, enrolled during active disease. What was sequenced was peripheral blood. The CDR3 DNA reads as TGCGCCAGCAGCCAGCCTAACCAGGGGCAGTACTTC. Encoded protein: CASSQPNQGQYF.